The text below deals with one T cell receptor beta chain. Which antigen it targets is not known. Per-base quality was not reported, and no clone a single base away is much larger than it. The sample's time point label, decoded: cycle 1 day 1 (C1D1), immediately before nivolumab initiation. Every trial patient had relapsed after autologous stem cell transplantation, and cohorts A, B and C differed in prior brentuximab vedotin exposure. The trial cohort comprised about 60 patients with relapsed/refractory classical Hodgkin lymphoma whose best overall responses were complete response, partial response or progressive disease. Single-agent nivolumab was administered to trial patients in the multi-cohort phase II CheckMate 205 trial. An independent review committee assessed best overall response by applying the 2007 International Working Group response criteria. Trial PBMCs were collected immediately before nivolumab initiation (C1D1) and during therapy at cycle 2 day 1 and cycle 4 day 1. After peripheral blood was drawn into 8 mL Vacutainer Cell Preparation Tubes, PBMCs were isolated by centrifugation and then cryopreserved.

The Qiagen DNeasy kit was used to extract genomic DNA from unsorted PBMCs and from the negatively selected CD4+ and CD8+ fractions. Using primers that anneal to V and J segments, immunoSEQ multiplex PCR amplified the TCR beta CDR3 regions. A synthetic immune receptor repertoire was used to minimize amplification bias, and remaining bias was computationally removed after sequencing. Processing in the source paper ran as follows. Custom Python scripts were used to quantify repertoire diversity as the Shannon entropy index. Unsorted, CD4+ and CD8+ repertoires were examined separately, except in combined analyses, for which CD4+ and CD8+ sequences were merged in silico. A clone counted as expanded when the clone's frequency after treatment rose at least 2-fold relative to C1D1, and clones undetected at baseline were given a pseudocount of 0.5. Clones with 0 or 1 copy at C1D1 were defined as singleton clones, while clones with 2 or more copies were defined as non-singleton clones. Clones expanded in unsorted samples were labelled as CD4+, CD8+ or unknown by matching protein sequences in sorted samples from the same patient. Wilcoxon tests were applied to paired samples to test diversity changes from C1D1 to C4D1. TCRdb holds this immuneACCESS table with in-frame rearrangements only. Some clones are missing; in checked studies, unresolved V genes explain under half, and the rest has no known cause. V and J calls and clone size are copied from that table; D and trimming were computed from the DNA. The sample table lists approximately 60,000 clones, about 91% of them with a count of one. About 12% of the sample is in the top ten clones.

The data belong to a study of PD-1 blockade in classical Hodgkin lymphoma (dated by TCRdb to between 2020 and 2021). Regarding the study in general: Nivolumab dosing was 3 mg/kg intravenously every 2 weeks, continuing until either disease progression or unacceptable toxicity. The study used TCR beta sequencing and CyTOF to define a peripheral blood immune signature of response to PD-1 blockade in classical Hodgkin lymphoma. Paper-wide results and their limitations: Diversity was lower in patients who began nivolumab less than 1 year after ASCT, so these patients were left out of later analyses to avoid confounding by immune reconstitution. Trial patients achieving complete response had baseline diversity similar to newly diagnosed patients, whereas partial responders and progressors had significantly lower diversity. CD4+ but not CD8+ TCR diversity rose significantly by C4D1 (p=0.0027 vs p=0.16), most apparent in complete responders (p=0.02). Baseline TCR diversity was reported to be lower in newly diagnosed patients than in healthy donors, and even lower in relapsed/refractory patients. The study covered only a single clinical trial cohort, and the causes of the repertoire differences, possibly disease activity or prior therapy, were still not defined.

From its cysteine to its phenylalanine, the CDR3 spans 13 amino acids. Only the CDR3 DNA stays, 39 bases, in frame from base 1. Cut back by 5 bases and 4 bases, the V and J ends lie 11 bases apart. Taken from the germline V gene, the CDR1 and CDR2 loops are MDHEN and SYDVKM. The sample here was peripheral blood mononuclear cells (PBMCs), taken at baseline. This sequence was found in a human donor with classical Hodgkin lymphoma. The sequence is built from TRBV28 and TRBJ1-2; the D gene is perhaps TRBD1, on 5 matching bases. The nucleotide sequence reads as follows: TGTGCCAGCAGTCCTGGGGGGGGCTATGGCTACACCTTC. Its protein is CASSPGGGYGYTF.